The clone carrying this T cell receptor (beta chain) has only one observation. Primers used in a second PCR of about 6 to 11 cycles were a sample-barcoded 5' primer and a J-beta primer mix. Tags on each cDNA molecule came from a template-switch adaptor with 12 random nucleotides. TCRdb reanalysed the 5' RACE reads using MiXCR and keeps one entry per CDR3 protein. The table shows some 1.1 million distinct CDR3 sequences, with roughly two fifths occurring only once. The data belong to a study of blood T cells in healthy people across ages. CDR3 length: 11 amino acids. Germline V CDR1 and CDR2: MNHEY, SVGEGT. Between the trimmed V and J ends, which lost 8 bases and 0 bases, there was a span of 5 bases.

The V call is TRBV6-2 or TRBV6-3, the J call TRBJ2-7; D call uncertain. This TCR derives from a man between 18 and 29 years old in good health. Sequencing input: blood. Here the CDR3 reads CASASSYEQYF. The CDR3 coding sequence is TGTGCCAGCGCAAGCTCCTACGAGCAGTACTTC.